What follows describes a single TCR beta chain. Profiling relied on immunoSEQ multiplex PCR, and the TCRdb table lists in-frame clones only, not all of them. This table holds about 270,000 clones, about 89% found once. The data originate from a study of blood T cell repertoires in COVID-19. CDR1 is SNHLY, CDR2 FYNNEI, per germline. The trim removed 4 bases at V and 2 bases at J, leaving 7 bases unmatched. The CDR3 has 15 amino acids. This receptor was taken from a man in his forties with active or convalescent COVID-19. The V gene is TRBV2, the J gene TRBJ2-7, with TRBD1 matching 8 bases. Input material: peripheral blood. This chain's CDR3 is CASSVWTGRPYEQYF. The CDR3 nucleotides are TGTGCCAGCAGTGTCTGGACAGGGAGACCCTACGAGCAGTACTTC.